Included here is one T cell receptor beta chain sequence, with context. Germline CDR1 reads MNHEY; CDR2 reads SVGAGI. CDR3 length: 12 residues. V was cut by 6 bases and J by 6 bases, with 8 bases left in between. The data originate from a study of T cell responses to AZD1222 COVID-19 vaccine. Produced via immunoSEQ multiplex PCR; TCRdb's table is partial and in-frame only. The table includes 95,000 to 100,000 clones, 87% detected once. The receptor comes from an adult in good health. The sample here was peripheral blood, taken on day 0 of AZD1222 vaccination. This chain links TRBV6-5 with TRBJ2-2; unclear D gene. Here the CDR3 DNA reads TGTGCCAGCAGACCCCAGCCCGGGGAGCTGTTTTTT. Translation gives CASRPQPGELFF.